A selection of T cell receptor beta chains follows, all from one sample in a study of CD8+CD57+ T cells in acquired aplastic anemia. MiXCR, run by TCRdb on the reads, gives a single entry per CDR3 protein. The repertoire has roughly 500,000 distinct CDR3 sequences, over 25% of them found once; the top ten carry nearly 0.85%. The sample was sorted CD4+, CD8+, or CD8+CD57+ T cells (not recorded which) from PBMCs. The receptor set was obtained from a human donor with aplastic anemia. CDR3s include the opening cysteine and the closing phenylalanine or tryptophan. A D gene is named only where the DNA matches it firmly. The listing skips clone size in some rows; elsewhere it reads once, few, many or a size class.

J: TRBJ1-2; D: .; V: TRBV5-1; size: many; DNA: TGCGCCAGCAGCTCACAGGGATCTGGCTACACCTTC; CDR3: CASSSQGSGYTF
J: TRBJ2-3; D: TRBD2; V: TRBV11-2; size: .; DNA: TGTGCCAGCAGCCTTACGACTAGCGGGATTACAGATACGCAGTATTTT; CDR3: CASSLTTSGITDTQYF
J: TRBJ1-4; D: .; V: TRBV19; size: many; DNA: TGTGCCAGTACGATAATCGATACAAATGGGAAACTGTTTTTT; CDR3: CASTIIDTNGKLFF
J: TRBJ1-5; D: .; V: TRBV2; size: .; DNA: TGTGCCAGCAGTGAACAGGAGGGGTCTATCCAGCCCCAGCATTTT; CDR3: CASSEQEGSIQPQHF
J: TRBJ2-7; D: .; V: TRBV28; size: .; DNA: TGTGCCAGCAGTTTCGTCTCAGGGGACGAGCAGTACTTC; CDR3: CASSFVSGDEQYF
J: TRBJ1-2; D: .; V: TRBV6-1; size: many; DNA: TGTGCCAGCAGTGACCCACCCGCCAACTATGGCTACACCTTC; CDR3: CASSDPPANYGYTF
J: TRBJ1-2; D: TRBD1; V: TRBV7-9; size: .; DNA: TGTGCCAGCGGAATAGACCGGGACAGGATTAACTATGGCTACACCTTC; CDR3: CASGIDRDRINYGYTF
J: TRBJ1-6; D: .; V: TRBV11-2; size: .; DNA: TGTGCCAGCAGCTTCCCCAATCCGACTCATAATTCACCCCTCCACTTT; CDR3: CASSFPNPTHNSPLHF
J: TRBJ1-4; D: TRBD1; V: TRBV2; size: many; DNA: TGTGCCAGTACCGGACAGGTTGAAAAACTGTTTTTT; CDR3: CASTGQVEKLFF
J: TRBJ2-5; D: TRBD2; V: TRBV10-3; size: .; DNA: TGTGCCATCAGTGAGTCGCTAGCGGGGGGTGAGACCCAGTACTTC; CDR3: CAISESLAGGETQYF
J: TRBJ2-1; D: TRBD2; V: TRBV10-2; size: .; DNA: TGCGCCAGCAGAGCAGCGGGGGGCAACAATGAGCAGTTCTTC; CDR3: CASRAAGGNNEQFF
J: TRBJ1-6; D: .; V: TRBV9; size: many; DNA: TGTGCCAGCAGCGGGCATCCGGCCACAGCTAGTAATTCACCCCTCCACTTT; CDR3: CASSGHPATASNSPLHF
J: TRBJ2-1; D: TRBD2; V: TRBV9; size: few; DNA: TGTGCCAGCAGCGGACCAACCGGGACTAGCGGTAATGAGCAGTTCTTC; CDR3: CASSGPTGTSGNEQFF
J: TRBJ1-4; D: .; V: TRBV20-1; size: .; DNA: TGCAGTGCTAGAGATCGTGGTTGGGGAGCAACTAATGAAAAACTGTTTTTT; CDR3: CSARDRGWGATNEKLFF
J: TRBJ2-1; D: .; V: TRBV25-1; size: .; DNA: TGTGCCAGCAGCGTAGGGGCCCGTTTTAACAATGAGCAGTTCTTC; CDR3: CASSVGARFNNEQFF
J: TRBJ2-7; D: TRBD1; V: TRBV30; size: .; DNA: TGTGCCTGGAGCGGGACAGGGCACTACGAGCAGTACTTC; CDR3: CAWSGTGHYEQYF
J: TRBJ2-1; D: .; V: TRBV9; size: few; DNA: TGTGCCAGCAGCGTGTCATCAGGGGGGTCGTACGATGAGCAGTTCTTC; CDR3: CASSVSSGGSYDEQFF
J: TRBJ2-1; D: TRBD2; V: TRBV29-1; size: many; DNA: TGCAGCTCTGGGGGTCTAGCGGGAGGGTCCTACAATGAGCAGTTCTTC; CDR3: CSSGGLAGGSYNEQFF
J: TRBJ2-7; D: TRBD2; V: TRBV6-5; size: .; DNA: TGTGCCAGCAGTTTTACCGCTAGCGGGGGCACCTACGAGCAGTACTTC; CDR3: CASSFTASGGTYEQYF
J: TRBJ1-3; D: TRBD1; V: TRBV20-1; size: few; DNA: TGCAGTGCTAGGGTGGGGACAGGCCTGAACACCATATATTTT; CDR3: CSARVGTGLNTIYF
J: TRBJ1-6; D: .; V: TRBV28; size: .; DNA: TGTGCCAGCAGCGGTGACACTACGAGCTCCTATAATTCACCCCTCCACTTT; CDR3: CASSGDTTSSYNSPLHF
J: TRBJ1-3; D: .; V: TRBV4-1; size: few; DNA: TGCGCCAGCAGCCCTCTAGGGTCCTCTGGAAACACCATATATTTT; CDR3: CASSPLGSSGNTIYF
J: TRBJ1-2; D: .; V: TRBV2; size: .; DNA: TGTGCCAGCAGCCAAGATGGGGGACATAACTATGGCTACGCCTTC; CDR3: CASSQDGGHNYGYAF